The clone carrying this T cell receptor (beta chain) was picked up a small number of times. Antigen: not known. The sample belongs to a study of beta chain features in type 1 diabetes. Turning to the study itself: Examination spanned about 110 million sorted cells from all samples.

Expressed TCRB transcripts were sequenced because the entire RNA isolate underwent reverse transcription. Generated by immunoSEQ multiplex PCR, the TCRdb table keeps only in-frame clones and is missing some. The sample lists 120,000 to 150,000 clones, 10% occurring once. The authors sorted CD4+ naive, central memory, regulatory and stem cell-like memory cells via CD45RO/CCR7/CD25/CD127/CD95/CD27. Every sorted population was more than 95% pure. Notes on the study in general: Healthy donors had naive, central memory and Treg TCRB repertoires that appeared less similar than those seen among patients.

The germline V gene has CDR1 KGHSH and CDR2 LQKENI. Trimming took 3 bases from V and 4 from J; bases not matched to a gene: 4. There are 15 residues in the CDR3. The sample was naive CD4+ T cells from blood. This TCR was sampled from a man aged 18 to 30 in good health. V gene TRBV18 combines with J gene TRBJ2-3, with TRBD1 matching over 10 bases. DNA for the CDR3: TGTGCCAGCTCACCTGGGACAGGGGTGGCAGATACGCAGTATTTT. Encoded protein: CASSPGTGVADTQYF.